Listed here are 16 T cell receptor beta chains from one sample, sequenced in a study of T cells after yellow fever vaccination. TCRdb independently ran MiXCR on the 5' RACE reads; one entry per CDR3 protein. The table has about 220,000 distinct CDR3 sequences, roughly 3.3% seen once. Sequencing used CD4+ T cells sorted from PBMCs, obtained 10 days after the yellow fever booster vaccination. The receptors were gathered from a man aged 18 to 30 who received the YFV17D yellow fever vaccine.

This clonotype has more than one count but fewer than ten. The chain recombines TRBV18 with TRBJ2-3; 9 nucleotides agree with TRBD2. This CDR3 contains 15 residues. The germline CDR1 and CDR2 sequences are KGHSH and LQKENI. J was trimmed by 4 bases and V by 3 bases; bases with no gene match: 5. The CDR3 DNA is TGTGCCAGCTCACCCCTAGCGGGGAGGGCAGATACGCAGTATTTT. Protein sequence: CASSPLAGRADTQYF.

This clonotype was observed at least ten times. The gene calls are TRBV12-3 or TRBV12-4 and TRBJ2-4; D possibly corresponds to TRBD2 (5 bases). V lost 2 bases to trimming and J lost 0 bases, with 14 bases between them. CDR3 length equals 17 residues. DNA of the CDR3: TGTGCCAGCAGTTTAAAGTTGAGCGGCCTAGCCAAAAACATTCAGTACTTC. Amino acids: CASSLKLSGLAKNIQYF.

The chain couples TRBV28 to TRBJ2-7; 8 nucleotides align to TRBD2. V was clipped by 5 bases and J by 6 bases; unmatched bases: 9. The CDR3 is 14 amino acids. Per germline, CDR1 MDHEN and CDR2 SYDVKM. The CDR3 region is CASSQPGGAGEQYV. CDR3 nucleotide sequence: TGTGCCAGCAGTCAGCCCGGGGGGGCAGGCGAGCAGTACGTC.

This clonotype was found a few times. The chain couples TRBV5-6 to TRBJ1-1, with D perhaps TRBD1 (5 bases). The CDR3 has 15 residues. V gave up 0 bases and J gave up 0 bases, with 9 bases separating them. Per germline, CDR1 SGHDT and CDR2 YYEEEE. CDR3 amino acids: CASSLGGRLNTEAFF. CDR3 coding DNA: TGTGCCAGCAGCTTGGGGGGACGTTTGAACACTGAAGCTTTCTTT.

This clonotype was recorded many times. The genes are TRBV6-2 or TRBV6-3 and TRBJ2-3; D possibly matches TRBD1 or TRBD2 (6 bases each). This CDR3 region has 15 residues. The germline CDR1 and CDR2 sequences are MNHEY and SVGEGT. The germline V and J ends were trimmed by 5 bases and 3 bases, with 15 bases remaining between them. The CDR3 DNA follows: TGTGCCAGCAGTCGGGGGCAAACCAATACAGATACGCAGTATTTT. This encodes CASSRGQTNTDTQYF.

This clonotype was counted ten times or more. The chain has TRBV5-1 and TRBJ2-3; TRBD2 matches at 13 bases. The germline V gene has CDR1 SGHRS and CDR2 YFSETQ. The V and J ends lost 0 bases and 5 bases, in that order; junction bases with no gene match: 3. CDR3 size: 16 residues. CDR3 loop: CASSLARLAGGDTQYF. In nucleotides, the CDR3 is TGCGCCAGCAGCTTGGCCCGACTAGCGGGGGGAGATACGCAGTATTTT.

V is TRBV20-1 and J is TRBJ1-5; D unresolved. Germline V gives CDR1 DFQATT, CDR2 SNEGSKA (reference sequence). V was shortened by 2 bases and J by 1 base, with 6 bases between the two germline ends. The CDR3 loop spans 13 amino acids. The CDR3 sequence is CSARIVSNQPQHF. DNA of the CDR3: TGCAGTGCTAGAATCGTGAGCAATCAGCCCCAGCATTTT.

This clonotype turned up a few times. This sequence joins TRBV3-1 and TRBJ2-2; D is undetermined. Looked up from germline, CDR1 is LGHDT and CDR2 is YNNKEL (reference sequence). This CDR3 is built from 14 residues. Trimming removed 3 bases from V and 6 bases from J, with 11 bases in between. In nucleotides, the CDR3 is TGTGCCAGCAGCCATTCTCCCCTGCCCGGGGAGCTGTTTTTT. It translates to CASSHSPLPGELFF.

In this sample, this clonotype turned up many times. The CDR3 here is CASSQGVAGYTF. CDR3 bases: TGCGCCAGCAGCCAAGGGGTGGCAGGCTACACCTTC. The V call is TRBV4-3, the J call TRBJ1-2; D is undetermined. Germline V gives CDR1 LGHNA, CDR2 YSLEER. V was pared by 1 base and J by 8 bases, with 8 bases between. This CDR3 comprises 12 residues.

The V gene is TRBV6-1, the J gene TRBJ2-3; D gene uncertain. Germline assignment: CDR1 MNHNS and CDR2 SASEGT. The V and J ends lost 6 bases and 7 bases respectively, with 8 bases between them. CDR3 length: 11 amino acids. The CDR3 loop is CASSGGHTQYF. CDR3 coding DNA: TGTGCCAGCAGCGGTGGCCATACGCAGTATTTT.

In its sample, this clonotype was seen many times. The chain recombines TRBV25-1 with TRBJ2-7, with 11 bases lining up with TRBD1. In germline, CDR1 is MGHDK, CDR2 SYGVNS. The CDR3 has 14 amino acids. V was pared by 7 bases and J by 5 bases, with 7 bases of the junction left unmatched. CDR3 nucleotide sequence: TGTGCCAGCATCGCCGGGACAGGGGGACACGAGCAGTACTTC. Encoded protein: CASIAGTGGHEQYF.

This clonotype came up a few times. The rearrangement joins TRBV9 to TRBJ2-3; D is undetermined. Between the trimmed V and J ends, which lost 4 bases and 2 bases, there was a span of 11 bases. Germline lookup yields CDR1 SGDLS and CDR2 YYNGEE. CDR3 size: 14 residues. CDR3 region: CASSLGIDTDTQYF. The CDR3 DNA sequence: TGTGCCAGCAGCCTTGGAATCGACACAGATACGCAGTATTTT. Based on the CDR3 plus reference TRBV9 and TRBJ2-3, the full variable domain is DSGVTQTPKHLITATGQRVTLRCSPRSGDLSVYWYQQSLDQGLQFLIQYYNGEERAKGNILERFSAQQFPDLHSELNLSSLELGDSALYFCASSLGIDTDTQYFGPGTRLTVL.

This clonotype was picked up many times. This chain uses TRBV29-1 with TRBJ1-1; D uncertain. Trimming took 1 base from V and 1 from J, leaving 7 bases between them. Germline V gene lookup returns CDR1 SQVTM and CDR2 ANQGSEA. This CDR3 is 13 amino acids long. The CDR3 bases are TGCAGCGTTGAAGGGCAACCGAACACTGAAGCTTTCTTT. It yields the protein CSVEGQPNTEAFF.

This clonotype has only a few counts. The chain has TRBV5-1 and TRBJ2-7; D perhaps matches TRBD1 (5 bases). This CDR3 spans 14 amino acids. Deletions cut 1 base from V and 2 bases from J, with 10 bases between. Germline lookup yields CDR1 SGHRS and CDR2 YFSETQ. The CDR3 DNA follows: TGCGCCAGCAGCTTGATAGACAGTGCCTACGAGCAGTACTTC. This codes for CASSLIDSAYEQYF.

Many counts were recorded for this clonotype. The gene calls are TRBV4-1 and TRBJ1-5; the D is unclear. The CDR3 extends over 14 amino acids. Germline V gene sequence: CDR1 MGHRA, CDR2 YSYEKL. Trimming removed 4 bases from V and 11 bases from J, with 18 bases in between. The CDR3 DNA reads TGCGCCAGCAGCCCCCCGGGTAAGTCCAGGACCCAGCATTTT. It is translated as CASSPPGKSRTQHF.

The chain employs TRBV7-6 and TRBJ2-6, with D unclear. Germline V lookup: CDR1 SGHVS, CDR2 FNYEAQ. Trimming left V 3 bases short and J 0 bases short, with 9 bases between. This CDR3 is built from 16 residues. The CDR3, as DNA: TGTGCCAGCAGCTTCAGGCCCCCCTCTGGGGCCAACGTCCTGACTTTC. Translating it yields CASSFRPPSGANVLTF.